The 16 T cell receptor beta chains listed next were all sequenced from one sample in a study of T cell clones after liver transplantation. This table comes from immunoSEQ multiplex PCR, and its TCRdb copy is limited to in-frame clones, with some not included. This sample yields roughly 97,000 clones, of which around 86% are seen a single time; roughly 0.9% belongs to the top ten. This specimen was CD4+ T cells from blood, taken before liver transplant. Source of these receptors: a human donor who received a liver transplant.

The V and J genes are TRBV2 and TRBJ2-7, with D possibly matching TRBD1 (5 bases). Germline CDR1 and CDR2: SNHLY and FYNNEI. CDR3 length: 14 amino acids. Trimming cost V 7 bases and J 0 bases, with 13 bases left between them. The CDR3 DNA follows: TGTGCCAGCACCACAGGATCTAGCTCCTACGAGCAGTACTTC. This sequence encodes CASTTGSSSYEQYF.

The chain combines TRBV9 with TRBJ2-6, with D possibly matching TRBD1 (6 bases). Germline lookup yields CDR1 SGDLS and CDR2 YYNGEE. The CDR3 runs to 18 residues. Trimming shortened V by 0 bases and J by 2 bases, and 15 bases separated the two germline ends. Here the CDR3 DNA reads TGTGCCAGCAGCGTAGACAGGGCAAGTTCGGCTGGGGCCAACGTCCTGACTTTC. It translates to CASSVDRASSAGANVLTF.

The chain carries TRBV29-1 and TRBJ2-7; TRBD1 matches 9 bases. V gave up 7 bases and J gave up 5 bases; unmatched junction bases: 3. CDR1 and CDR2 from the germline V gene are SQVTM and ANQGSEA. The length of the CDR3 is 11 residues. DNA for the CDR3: TGCAGCGGGGGACAGGGCCACGAGCAGTACTTC. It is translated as CSGGQGHEQYF.

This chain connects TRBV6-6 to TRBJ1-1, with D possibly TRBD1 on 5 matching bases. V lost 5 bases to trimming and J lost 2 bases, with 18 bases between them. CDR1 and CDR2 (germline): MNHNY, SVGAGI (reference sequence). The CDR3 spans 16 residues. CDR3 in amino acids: CASSQTASVSNTEAFF. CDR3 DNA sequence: TGTGCCAGCAGTCAGACAGCCTCAGTGTCTAACACTGAAGCTTTCTTT.

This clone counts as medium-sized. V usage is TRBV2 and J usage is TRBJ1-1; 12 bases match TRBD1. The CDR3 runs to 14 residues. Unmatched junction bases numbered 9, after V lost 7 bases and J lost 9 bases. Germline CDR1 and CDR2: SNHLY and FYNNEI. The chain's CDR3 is CASNRGQGARKAFF. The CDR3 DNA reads TGTGCCAGCAACCGGGGACAGGGGGCGCGGAAAGCTTTCTTT.

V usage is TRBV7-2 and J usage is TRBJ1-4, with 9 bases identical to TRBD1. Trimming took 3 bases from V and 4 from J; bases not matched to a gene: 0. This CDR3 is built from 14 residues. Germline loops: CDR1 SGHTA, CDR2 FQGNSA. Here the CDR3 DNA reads TGTGCCAGCAGCTTGGACAGGGGTAATGAAAAACTGTTTTTT. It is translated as CASSLDRGNEKLFF.

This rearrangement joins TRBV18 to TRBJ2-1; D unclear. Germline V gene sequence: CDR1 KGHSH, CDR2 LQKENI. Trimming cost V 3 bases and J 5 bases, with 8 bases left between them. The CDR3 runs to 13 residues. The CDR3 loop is CASSPSPHNEQFF. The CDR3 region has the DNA TGTGCCAGCTCACCGTCTCCGCACAATGAGCAGTTCTTC.

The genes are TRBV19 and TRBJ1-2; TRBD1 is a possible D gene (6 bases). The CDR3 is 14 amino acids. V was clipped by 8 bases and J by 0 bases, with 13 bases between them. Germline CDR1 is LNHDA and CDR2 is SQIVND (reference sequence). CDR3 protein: CASVRTASNYGYTF. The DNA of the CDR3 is TGTGCCAGTGTCCGGACAGCCTCTAACTATGGCTACACCTTC. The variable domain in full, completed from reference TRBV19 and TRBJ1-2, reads DGGITQSPKYLFRKEGQNVTLSCEQNLNHDAMYWYRQDPGQGLRLIYYSQIVNDFQKGDIAEGYSVSREKKESFPLTVTSAQKNPTAFYLCASVRTASNYGYTFGSGTRLTVV.

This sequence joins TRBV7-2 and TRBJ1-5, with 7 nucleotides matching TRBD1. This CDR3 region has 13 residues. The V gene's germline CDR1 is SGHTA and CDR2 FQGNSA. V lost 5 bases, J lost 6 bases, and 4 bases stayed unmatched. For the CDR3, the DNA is TGTGCCAGCAGCAAAGACAGGGTTCAGCCCCAGCATTTT. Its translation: CASSKDRVQPQHF.

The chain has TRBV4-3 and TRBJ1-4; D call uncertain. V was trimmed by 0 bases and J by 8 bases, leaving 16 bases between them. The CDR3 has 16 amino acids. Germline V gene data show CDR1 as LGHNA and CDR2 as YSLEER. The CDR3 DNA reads TGCGCCAGCAGCCAAGAATCTGGCAGTGAGGGCGAAAAACTGTTTTTT. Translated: CASSQESGSEGEKLFF.

The CDR3 nucleotides are TGTGCCAGCAGTTCCCAGATCCCCGAGCAGTACTTC. Translation gives CASSSQIPEQYF. The chain couples TRBV6-6 to TRBJ2-7; the D is unclear. Germline CDR1 MNHNY, CDR2 SVGAGI (reference sequence). CDR3 size: 12 residues. V lost 4 bases to trimming and J lost 6 bases, with 10 bases between them.

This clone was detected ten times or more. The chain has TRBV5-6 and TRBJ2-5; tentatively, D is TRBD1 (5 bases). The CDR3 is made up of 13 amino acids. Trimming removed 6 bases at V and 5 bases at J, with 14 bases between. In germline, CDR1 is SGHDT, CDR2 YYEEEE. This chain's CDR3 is CASTQAGLETQYF. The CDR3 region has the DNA TGTGCCAGCACCCAGGCAGGGTTGGAGACCCAGTACTTC.

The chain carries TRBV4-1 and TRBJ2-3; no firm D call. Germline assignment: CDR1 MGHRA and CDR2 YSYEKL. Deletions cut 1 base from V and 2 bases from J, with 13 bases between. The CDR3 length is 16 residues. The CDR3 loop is CASSQVPGTPTDTQYF. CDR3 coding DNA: TGCGCCAGCAGCCAAGTTCCCGGAACCCCCACAGATACGCAGTATTTT.

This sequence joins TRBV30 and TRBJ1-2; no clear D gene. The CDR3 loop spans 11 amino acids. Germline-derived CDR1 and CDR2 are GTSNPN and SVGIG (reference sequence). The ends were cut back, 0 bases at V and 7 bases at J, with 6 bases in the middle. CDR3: CAWSVGFGYTF. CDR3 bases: TGTGCCTGGAGTGTAGGATTTGGCTACACCTTC.

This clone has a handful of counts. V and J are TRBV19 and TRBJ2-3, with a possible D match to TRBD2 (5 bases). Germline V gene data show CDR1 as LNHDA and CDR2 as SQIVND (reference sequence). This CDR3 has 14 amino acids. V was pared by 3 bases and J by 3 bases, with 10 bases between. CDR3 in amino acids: CASSIERLTDTQYF. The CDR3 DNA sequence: TGTGCCAGTAGTATTGAGCGGCTTACAGATACGCAGTATTTT.

The CDR3 is CASSFRQQGQPQHF. Here the CDR3 DNA reads TGTGCCAGCAGCTTCCGACAGCAGGGTCAGCCCCAGCATTTT. The chain recombines TRBV7-8 with TRBJ1-5; the D gene is possibly TRBD1 (5 bases). This CDR3 is 14 amino acids long. Per germline, CDR1 SGHVS and CDR2 FQNEAQ. Trimming took off 3 bases at V and 6 bases at J, with 12 bases between the two ends. The full variable domain, with the rest looked up from reference TRBV7-8 and TRBJ1-5, is GAGVSQSPRYKVAKRGQDVALRCDPISGHVSLFWYQQALGQGPEFLTYFQNEAQLDKSGLPSDRFFAERPEGSVSTLKIQRTQQEDSAVYLCASSFRQQGQPQHFGDGTRLSIL.